Sequencing of this TCR beta chain was carried out in a study of T cell responses to AZD1222 COVID-19 vaccine. Trimming left V 7 bases short and J 3 bases short, with 9 bases between. The CDR3 is 11 amino acids. The germline CDR1 and CDR2 sequences are DFQATT and SNEGSKA (reference sequence). Sequencing was performed with immunoSEQ multiplex PCR; in TCRdb, only in-frame clones are kept and a portion is missing. The data show approximately 97,000 clones, approximately 90% seen once. The material was peripheral blood, obtained on day 0 of AZD1222 vaccination. This rearrangement joins TRBV20-1 to TRBJ2-5; no reliable D call. This receptor was identified in an adult in good health. This chain's CDR3 is CSEVEKETQYF. The CDR3 coding sequence is TGCAGTGAGGTCGAAAAAGAGACCCAGTACTTC.